This TCR beta chain was identified in a study of tumor-infiltrating lymphocytes in oesophageal squamous cell carcinoma. This clonotype was observed a few times. One entry per CDR3 protein, called by TCRdb with MiXCR from the PCR reads. The sample includes about 10,000 distinct CDR3 sequences, around half of them seen just once. The sequencing input was esophageal tumor tissue. The receptor was isolated from a male donor with esophageal squamous cell carcinoma.

CDR3 nucleotide sequence: TGTGCCAGCAGCCTCGGGGCTGAAGATACGCAGTATTTT. This encodes CASSLGAEDTQYF. The rearrangement uses TRBV3-1 and TRBJ2-3, with D perhaps TRBD1 or TRBD2 (5 bases each). CDR1 is LGHDT, CDR2 YNNKEL, per germline (reference sequence). The CDR3 length is 13 residues. Trimming left V 4 bases short and J 5 bases short, with 10 bases between.